Following are 10 T cell receptor beta chains from one sample sequenced in a study of blood T cell repertoires in COVID-19. Profiled with immunoSEQ multiplex PCR; TCRdb holds only in-frame clones, not every one. In the table there are 230,000 or so clones, more than 70% of which are singletons. The sample consisted of PBMCs or T cells enriched from blood (not recorded which). These receptors originate from a woman in her thirties or forties with acute COVID-19.

The chain combines TRBV5-4 with TRBJ2-7; TRBD1 aligns across 7 bases. Germline V gene sequence: CDR1 SGHNT, CDR2 YYREEE (reference sequence). J was trimmed by 3 bases and V by 4 bases; bases with no gene match: 7. This CDR3 has 14 residues. CDR3 in amino acids: CASSRPGQSYEQYF. The CDR3 DNA reads as TGTGCCAGCAGCAGGCCGGGACAGAGCTACGAGCAGTACTTC. The whole variable domain, remainder taken from reference TRBV5-4 and TRBJ2-7, is ETGVTQSPTHLIKTRGQQVTLRCSSQSGHNTVSWYQQALGQGPQFIFQYYREEENGRGNFPPRFSGLQFPNYSSELNVNALELDDSALYLCASSRPGQSYEQYFGPGTRLTVT.

The chain uses TRBV5-4 and TRBJ2-5; no clear D. The CDR3 runs 14 residues. The germline V and J ends were trimmed by 2 bases and 2 bases, with 10 bases remaining between them. Germline lookup yields CDR1 SGHNT and CDR2 YYREEE (reference sequence). The CDR3 coding sequence is TGTGCCAGCAGCTTAGCTTTGCGGCAAGAGACCCAGTACTTC. Protein product: CASSLALRQETQYF.

The CDR3 DNA reads as TGTGCCAGTAGTACAGGAGGCATAGCCAAAAACATTCAGTACTTC. Protein sequence: CASSTGGIAKNIQYF. The rearrangement uses TRBV19 and TRBJ2-4, with D perhaps matching TRBD2 (5 bases). The V gene's germline CDR1 is LNHDA and CDR2 SQIVND (reference sequence). Trimming stripped 4 bases from V and 0 bases from J, with 10 bases between. CDR3 length: 15 residues. Supplemented by reference TRBV19 and TRBJ2-4, the full variable domain reads DGGITQSPKYLFRKEGQNVTLSCEQNLNHDAMYWYRQDPGQGLRLIYYSQIVNDFQKGDIAEGYSVSREKKESFPLTVTSAQKNPTAFYLCASSTGGIAKNIQYFGAGTRLSVL.

V and J are TRBV13 and TRBJ2-1; D remains ambiguous. The CDR3 contains 16 residues. Germline CDR1 reads PRHDT; CDR2 reads FYEKMQ (reference sequence). V shed 4 bases and J shed 0 bases, with 13 bases lying between them. The CDR3 nucleotides read TGTGCCAGCAGCTCCCGTATTCTAAGCTCCTACAATGAGCAGTTCTTC. Translated, it gives CASSSRILSSYNEQFF.

The genes are TRBV7-2 and TRBJ1-2; D is possibly TRBD1 (5 bases). V lost 2 bases and J 8 bases, leaving 12 bases between the germline ends. In germline, CDR1 is SGHTA, CDR2 FQGNSA. The length of the CDR3 is 13 residues. CDR3 bases: TGTGCCAGCAGCTTATACAGGAAGGAGGGCTACACCTTC. This gives the protein CASSLYRKEGYTF.

V is TRBV20-1 and J is TRBJ2-3; a weak D match, TRBD1 (5 bases). Trimming pared 3 bases from V and 4 bases from J, leaving 14 bases between. CDR3 length equals 14 residues. The germline V gene has CDR1 DFQATT and CDR2 SNEGSKA (reference sequence). The CDR3 is CSASSGNMADTQYF. Here the CDR3 DNA reads TGCAGTGCTAGTTCAGGGAATATGGCAGATACGCAGTATTTT.

The chain employs TRBV13 and TRBJ1-2, with a possible D match to TRBD1 (5 bases). Germline V gene data show CDR1 as PRHDT and CDR2 as FYEKMQ (reference sequence). With 4 bases removed from V and 7 bases from J, the gap between germline ends came to 10 bases. The CDR3 has 12 amino acids. DNA of the CDR3: TGTGCCAGCAGCTCCAGGGTGAGTGGCTACACCTTC. Its translation is CASSSRVSGYTF.

This chain connects TRBV3-1 (or the pseudogene TRBV3-2) to TRBJ1-3, with D unresolved. Germline V CDR1 and CDR2: LGHDT, YNNKEL (reference sequence). V lost 2 bases to trimming and J lost 0 bases, with 5 bases between them. The CDR3 runs to 14 residues. The CDR3 nucleotides are TGTGCCAGCAGCCAACTCAGCTCTGGAAACACCATATATTTT. It codes for CASSQLSSGNTIYF.

V gene TRBV19 combines with J gene TRBJ1-5; TRBD1 matches 7 bases. Trimming removed 9 bases from V and 5 bases from J; junction bases left unmatched: 13. The length of the CDR3 is 15 residues. Germline CDR1 reads LNHDA; CDR2 reads SQIVND (reference sequence). CDR3 in amino acids: CASLDEGARDQPQHF. For the CDR3, the DNA is TGTGCCAGCCTGGACGAGGGGGCGCGAGATCAGCCCCAGCATTTT.

In DNA, the CDR3 is TGTGCCAGCAGCCCCACTGGGACAGGGATTTTCTCCTACGAGCAGTACTTC. It codes for CASSPTGTGIFSYEQYF. This rearrangement joins TRBV5-4 to TRBJ2-7; 9 bases agree with TRBD1. V gave up 4 bases and J gave up 0 bases; unmatched junction bases: 11. Germline loops: CDR1 SGHNT, CDR2 YYREEE (reference sequence). The CDR3 has 17 residues.